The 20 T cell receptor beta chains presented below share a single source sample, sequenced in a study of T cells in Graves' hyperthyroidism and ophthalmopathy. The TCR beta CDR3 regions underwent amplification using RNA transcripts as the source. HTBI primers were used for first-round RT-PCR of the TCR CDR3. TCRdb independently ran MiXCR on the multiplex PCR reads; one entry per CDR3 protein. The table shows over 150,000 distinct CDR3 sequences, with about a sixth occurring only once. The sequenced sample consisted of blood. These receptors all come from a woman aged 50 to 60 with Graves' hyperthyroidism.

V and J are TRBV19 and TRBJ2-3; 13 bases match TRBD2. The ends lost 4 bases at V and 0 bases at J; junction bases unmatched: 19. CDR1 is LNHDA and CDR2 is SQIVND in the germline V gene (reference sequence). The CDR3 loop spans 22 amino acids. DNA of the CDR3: TGTGCCAGTAGTAGAGAACCGCGGACTAGCGGGAGTTATTGGGGAAGCACAGATACGCAGTATTTT. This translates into CASSREPRTSGSYWGSTDTQYF.

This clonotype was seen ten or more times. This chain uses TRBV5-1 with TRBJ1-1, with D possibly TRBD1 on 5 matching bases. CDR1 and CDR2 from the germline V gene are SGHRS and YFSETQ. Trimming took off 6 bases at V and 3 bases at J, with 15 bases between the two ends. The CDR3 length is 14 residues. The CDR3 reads CASTDGWTYTEAFF. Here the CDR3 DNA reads TGCGCCAGCACCGACGGATGGACATACACTGAAGCTTTCTTT.

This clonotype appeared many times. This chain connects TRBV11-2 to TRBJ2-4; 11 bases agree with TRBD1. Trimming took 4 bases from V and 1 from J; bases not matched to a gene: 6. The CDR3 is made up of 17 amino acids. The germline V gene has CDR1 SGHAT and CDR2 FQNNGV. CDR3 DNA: TGTGCCAGCAGCTCCCGGACAGGGGGCTTCGCCAAAAACATTCAGTACTTC. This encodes CASSSRTGGFAKNIQYF.

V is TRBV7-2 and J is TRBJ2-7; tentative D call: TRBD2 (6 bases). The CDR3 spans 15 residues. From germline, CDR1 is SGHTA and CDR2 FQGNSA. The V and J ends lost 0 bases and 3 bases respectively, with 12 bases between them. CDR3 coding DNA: TGTGCCAGCAGCTTAGCCCCCGGGAGCCTCTACGAGCAGTACTTC. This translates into CASSLAPGSLYEQYF. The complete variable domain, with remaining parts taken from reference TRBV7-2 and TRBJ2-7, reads GAGVSQSPSNKVTEKGKDVELRCDPISGHTALYWYRQSLGQGLEFLIYFQGNSAPDKSGLPSDRFSAERTGGSVSTLTIQRTQQEDSAVYLCASSLAPGSLYEQYFGPGTRLTVT.

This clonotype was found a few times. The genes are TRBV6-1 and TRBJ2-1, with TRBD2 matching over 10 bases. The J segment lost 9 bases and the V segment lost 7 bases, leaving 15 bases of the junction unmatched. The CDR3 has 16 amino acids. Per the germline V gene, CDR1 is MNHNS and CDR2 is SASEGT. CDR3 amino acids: CASTKILELAGTEQFF. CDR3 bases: TGTGCCAGCACCAAAATATTGGAACTAGCGGGAACTGAGCAGTTCTTC.

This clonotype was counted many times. The CDR3 here is CASSLGVSLYEQYF. CDR3 sequence (DNA): TGTGCCAGCAGCTTAGGTGTCAGTCTCTACGAGCAGTACTTC. V and J are TRBV11-3 and TRBJ2-7; no definite D call. The germline V gene has CDR1 SGHNT and CDR2 YENEEA. V was cut by 1 base and J by 3 bases, with 10 bases left in between. The CDR3 extends over 14 amino acids.

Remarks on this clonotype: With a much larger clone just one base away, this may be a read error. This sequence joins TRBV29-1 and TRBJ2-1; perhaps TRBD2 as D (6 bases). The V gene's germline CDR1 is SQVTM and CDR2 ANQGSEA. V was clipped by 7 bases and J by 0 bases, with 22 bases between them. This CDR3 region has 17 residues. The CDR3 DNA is TGCAGCGCAAAGGCGGTGATAGCGGTTAGCTCCTACAATGAGCAGTTCTTC. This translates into CSAKAVIAVSSYNEQFF.

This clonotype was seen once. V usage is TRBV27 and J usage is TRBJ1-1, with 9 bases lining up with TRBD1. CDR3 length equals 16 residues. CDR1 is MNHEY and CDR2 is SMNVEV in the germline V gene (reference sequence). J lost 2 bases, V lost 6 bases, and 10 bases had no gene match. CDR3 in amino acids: CASRIPPGQGNTEAFF. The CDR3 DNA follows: TGTGCCAGCAGGATCCCCCCGGGACAGGGAAACACTGAAGCTTTCTTT.

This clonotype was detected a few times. CDR3 DNA: TGTGCCACCAATGACCGTACAGGGGGTGGAGAGACCCAGTACTTC. Translating it yields CATNDRTGGGETQYF. The V call is TRBV24-1, the J call TRBJ2-5, with TRBD1 matching 8 bases. The CDR3 length is 15 residues. Trimming cost V 8 bases and J 4 bases; bases outside gene matches: 11. The V gene's germline CDR1 is KGHDR and CDR2 SFDVKD.

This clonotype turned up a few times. Here the CDR3 DNA reads TGTGCCAGCAGCCTTCCCGGGGGGGCGGGAGGGCGCGATGAGCAGTTCTTC. Protein product: CASSLPGGAGGRDEQFF. The gene calls are TRBV3-1 and TRBJ2-1; TRBD2 matches 9 bases. J lost 8 bases, V lost 4 bases, and 15 bases had no gene match. Germline V lookup: CDR1 LGHDT, CDR2 YNNKEL (reference sequence). CDR3 length: 17 residues.

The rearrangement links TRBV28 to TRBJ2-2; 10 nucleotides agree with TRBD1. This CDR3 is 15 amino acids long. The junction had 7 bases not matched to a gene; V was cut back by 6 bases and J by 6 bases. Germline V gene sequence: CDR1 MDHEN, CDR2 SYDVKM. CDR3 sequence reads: CASRTGTGDSGELFF. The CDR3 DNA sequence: TGTGCCAGCAGGACCGGGACAGGGGATTCCGGGGAGCTGTTTTTT.

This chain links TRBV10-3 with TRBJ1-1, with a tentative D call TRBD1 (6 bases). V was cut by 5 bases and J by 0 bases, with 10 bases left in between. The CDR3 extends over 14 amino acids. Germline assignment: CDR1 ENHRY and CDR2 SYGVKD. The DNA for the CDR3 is TGTGCCATCAGTTGGACAGATATGAACACTGAAGCTTTCTTT. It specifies CAISWTDMNTEAFF.

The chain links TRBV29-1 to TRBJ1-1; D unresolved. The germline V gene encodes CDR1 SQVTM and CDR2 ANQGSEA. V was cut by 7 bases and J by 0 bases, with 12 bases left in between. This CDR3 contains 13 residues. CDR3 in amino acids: CSGGGYMNTEAFF. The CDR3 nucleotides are TGCAGCGGGGGAGGCTACATGAACACTGAAGCTTTCTTT.

The CDR3 bases are TGTGCCAGCAGCCAGCCGGGACTAGCCCCCGTCCATGAGCAGTACTTC. It encodes CASSQPGLAPVHEQYF. The rearrangement links TRBV14 to TRBJ2-7; 9 positions agree with TRBD2. The V segment lost 3 bases and the J segment 7 bases; nucleotides outside the gene matches: 13. CDR1 is SGHDN and CDR2 is FVKESK in the germline V gene. The CDR3 extends over 16 amino acids.

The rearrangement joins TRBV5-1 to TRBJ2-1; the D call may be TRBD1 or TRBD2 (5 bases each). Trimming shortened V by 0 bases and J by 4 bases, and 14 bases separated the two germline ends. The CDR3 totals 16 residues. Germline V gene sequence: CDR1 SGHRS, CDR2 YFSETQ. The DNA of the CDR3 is TGCGCCAGCAGCTTGGACCTAGCTGGGGCATACAATGAGCAGTTCTTC. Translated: CASSLDLAGAYNEQFF.

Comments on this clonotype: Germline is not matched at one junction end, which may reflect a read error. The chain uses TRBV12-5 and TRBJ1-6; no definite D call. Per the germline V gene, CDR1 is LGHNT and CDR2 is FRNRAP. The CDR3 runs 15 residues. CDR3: CASSTGSSHNSPLHF. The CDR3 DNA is TGTGCTAGTAGTACCGGGAGCTCCCATAATTCACCCCTCCACTTT.

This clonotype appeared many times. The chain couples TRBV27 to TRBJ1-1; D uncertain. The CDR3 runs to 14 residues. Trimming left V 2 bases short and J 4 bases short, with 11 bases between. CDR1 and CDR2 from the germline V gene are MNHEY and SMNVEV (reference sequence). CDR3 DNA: TGTGCCAGCAGTTTAGAGGGATGGAGCACTGAAGCTTTCTTT. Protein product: CASSLEGWSTEAFF.

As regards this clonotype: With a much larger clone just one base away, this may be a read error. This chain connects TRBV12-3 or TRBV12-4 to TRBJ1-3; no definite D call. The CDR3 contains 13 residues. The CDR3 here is CASGLVAGNTIYF. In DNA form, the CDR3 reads TGTGCCAGCGGTTTGGTGGCTGGAAACACCATATATTTT.

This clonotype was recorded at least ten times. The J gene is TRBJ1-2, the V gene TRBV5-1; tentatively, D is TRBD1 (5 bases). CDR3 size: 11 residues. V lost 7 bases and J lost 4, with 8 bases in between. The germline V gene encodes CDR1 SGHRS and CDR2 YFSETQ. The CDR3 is CASGTFYGYTF. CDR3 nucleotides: TGCGCCAGCGGGACTTTCTATGGCTACACCTTC.

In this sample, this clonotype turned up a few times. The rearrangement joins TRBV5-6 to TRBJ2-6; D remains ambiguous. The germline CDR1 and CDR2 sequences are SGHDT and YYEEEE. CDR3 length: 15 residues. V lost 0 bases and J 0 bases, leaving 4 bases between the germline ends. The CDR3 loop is CASSLDNSGANVLTF. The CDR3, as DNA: TGTGCCAGCAGCTTGGACAACTCTGGGGCCAACGTCCTGACTTTC.